Listed here is a single TCR beta chain. Its specificity is not known. Using the 5' RACE reads, TCRdb records one entry per CDR3 protein without DNA. The sample's table shows roughly 380,000 distinct CDR3 sequences. This specimen belongs to a study of T cells expressing NK-cell markers. General observations from the study: NKG2C+ dominant clonotype frequencies in 5 or 6 donors were about 1.0-8% of CD8+ T cells.

The CDR3 extends over 15 amino acids. CDR1 and CDR2 (germline): DFQATT, SNEGSKA (reference sequence). The clonotype comes from a man aged 18 to 69 in good health. Sequencing input: blood T cells: a sorted CD56 or NKG2C T cell subset, CD4+ or CD8+ T cells, or bulk PBMC T cells (not recorded which). V and J are TRBV20-1 and TRBJ2-2; TCRdb designates TRBD2, a call that cannot be tested without DNA. CDR3 loop: CSARDYSEGSGELFF.